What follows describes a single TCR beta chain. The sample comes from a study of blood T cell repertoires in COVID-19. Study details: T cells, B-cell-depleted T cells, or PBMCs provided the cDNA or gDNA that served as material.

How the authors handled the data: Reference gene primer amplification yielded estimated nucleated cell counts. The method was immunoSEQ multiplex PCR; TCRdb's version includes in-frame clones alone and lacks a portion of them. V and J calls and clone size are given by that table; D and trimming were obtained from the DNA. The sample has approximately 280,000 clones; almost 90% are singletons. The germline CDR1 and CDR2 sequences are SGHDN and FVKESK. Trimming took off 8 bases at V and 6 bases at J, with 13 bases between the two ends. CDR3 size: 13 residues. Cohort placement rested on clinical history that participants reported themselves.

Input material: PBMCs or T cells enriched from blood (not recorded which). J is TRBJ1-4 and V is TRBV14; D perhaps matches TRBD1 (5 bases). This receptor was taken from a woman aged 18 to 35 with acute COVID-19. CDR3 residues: CASAKGVDEKLFF. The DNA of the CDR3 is TGTGCCAGCGCGAAAGGGGTTGATGAAAAACTGTTTTTT. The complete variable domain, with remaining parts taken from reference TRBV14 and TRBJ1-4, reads EAGVTQFPSHSVIEKGQTVTLRCDPISGHDNLYWYRRVMGKEIKFLLHFVKESKQDESGMPNNRFLAERTGGTYSTLKVQPAELEDSGVYFCASAKGVDEKLFFGSGTQLSVL.